This T cell receptor beta chain stems from a study of radiation and T cells in renal cell carcinoma. About the study: Nephrectomy followed 15 Gy stereotactic body radiation by 4 weeks. Points from the study as a whole: Baseline intratumoral clonotype presence is unknown without pretreatment biopsies. Top tumor clonotypes rose in blood 2 weeks post-radiation, then contracted.

Time point in this sample: blood 2 weeks post-SBRT. Sample treatment: 15 Gy SBRT to primary tumor, nephrectomy 4 weeks later. This renal cell carcinoma was of the clear cell type. As to this clone: Its antigen is undetermined.

Measured with immunoSEQ multiplex PCR; TCRdb has only the in-frame clones, and not every one. Of 160,000 or so clones in the sample, approximately 90% were seen once. CDR1 is SQVTM, CDR2 ANQGSEA, per germline. V shed 6 bases and J 2 bases; nucleotides not matched to a gene: 4. The CDR3 is 14 residues long. This specimen was blood, taken from a patient whose treatment included radiotherapy and nephrectomy. This sequence joins TRBV29-1 and TRBJ2-5; 12 bases fit TRBD2. The TCR comes from a woman aged 45-65 years with renal cell carcinoma. The DNA for the CDR3 is TGCAGCGTCGCAGGACTAGCGGGGCAAGAGACCCAGTACTTC. It codes for CSVAGLAGQETQYF.